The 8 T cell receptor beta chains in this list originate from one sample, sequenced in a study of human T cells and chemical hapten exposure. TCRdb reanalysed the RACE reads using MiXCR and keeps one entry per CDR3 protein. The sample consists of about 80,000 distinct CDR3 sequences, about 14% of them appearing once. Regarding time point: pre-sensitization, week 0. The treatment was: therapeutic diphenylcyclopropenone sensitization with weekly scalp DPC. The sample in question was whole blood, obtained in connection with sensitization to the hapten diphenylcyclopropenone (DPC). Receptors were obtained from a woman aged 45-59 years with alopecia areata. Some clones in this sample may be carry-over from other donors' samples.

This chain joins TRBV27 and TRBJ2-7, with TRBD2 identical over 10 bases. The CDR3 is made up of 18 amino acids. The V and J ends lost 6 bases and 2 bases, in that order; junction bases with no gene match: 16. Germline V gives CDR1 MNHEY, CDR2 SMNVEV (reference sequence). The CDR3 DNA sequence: TGTGCCAGCAGCTTTCGGCTAGCGGGAGCCTCTGCACCCTACGAGCAGTACTTC. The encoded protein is CASSFRLAGASAPYEQYF.

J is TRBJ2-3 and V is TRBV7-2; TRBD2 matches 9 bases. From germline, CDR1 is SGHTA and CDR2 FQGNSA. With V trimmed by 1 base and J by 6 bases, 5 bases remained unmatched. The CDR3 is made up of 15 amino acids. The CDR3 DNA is TGTGCCAGCAGCTTAGGTAGCGGGAGAAAGGATACGCAGTATTTT. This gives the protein CASSLGSGRKDTQYF.

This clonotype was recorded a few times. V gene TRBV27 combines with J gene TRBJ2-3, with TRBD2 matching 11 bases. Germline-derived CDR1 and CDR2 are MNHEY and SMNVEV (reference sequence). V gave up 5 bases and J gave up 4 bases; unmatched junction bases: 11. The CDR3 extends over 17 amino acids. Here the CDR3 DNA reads TGTGCCAGCAGTCCGCCGGTAGCGGGAGGGAAGCCAGATACGCAGTATTTT. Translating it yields CASSPPVAGGKPDTQYF.

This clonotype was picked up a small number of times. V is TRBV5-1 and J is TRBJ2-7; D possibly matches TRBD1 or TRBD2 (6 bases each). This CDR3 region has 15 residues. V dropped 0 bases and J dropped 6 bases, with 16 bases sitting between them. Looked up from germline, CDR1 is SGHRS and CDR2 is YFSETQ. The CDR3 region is CASSLEGGASGEQYF. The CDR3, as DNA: TGCGCCAGCAGCTTGGAGGGGGGCGCGTCCGGCGAGCAGTACTTC.

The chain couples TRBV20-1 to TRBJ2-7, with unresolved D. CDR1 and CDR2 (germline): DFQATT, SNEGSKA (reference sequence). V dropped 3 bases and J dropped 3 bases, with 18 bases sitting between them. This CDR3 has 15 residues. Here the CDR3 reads CSASGVVPSDYEQYF. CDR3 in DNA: TGCAGTGCTAGTGGGGTCGTTCCTTCTGACTACGAGCAGTACTTC.

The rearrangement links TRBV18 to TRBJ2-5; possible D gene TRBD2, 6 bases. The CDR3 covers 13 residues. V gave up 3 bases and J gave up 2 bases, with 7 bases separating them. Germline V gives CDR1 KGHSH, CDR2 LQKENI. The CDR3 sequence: CASSPAGQETQYF. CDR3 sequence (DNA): TGTGCCAGCTCACCGGCGGGACAAGAGACCCAGTACTTC.

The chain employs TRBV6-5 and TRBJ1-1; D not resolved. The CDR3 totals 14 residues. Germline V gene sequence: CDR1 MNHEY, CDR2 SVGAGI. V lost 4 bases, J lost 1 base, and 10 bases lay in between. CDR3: CASSLQTWNTEAFF. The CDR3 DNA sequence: TGTGCCAGCAGTTTACAGACATGGAACACTGAAGCTTTCTTT.

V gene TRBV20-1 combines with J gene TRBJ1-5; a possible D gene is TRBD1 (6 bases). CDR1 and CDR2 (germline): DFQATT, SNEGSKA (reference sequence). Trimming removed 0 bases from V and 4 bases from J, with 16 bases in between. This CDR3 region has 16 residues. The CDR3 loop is CSARDRGGGGNQPQHF. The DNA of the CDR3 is TGCAGTGCTAGAGATCGAGGCGGGGGCGGAAATCAGCCCCAGCATTTT.